This TCR beta chain was profiled in a study of blood T cell repertoires in COVID-19. Study in general: Sites in the United States, Italy and Spain provided acute and convalescent COVID-19 samples. From T cells, B-cell-depleted T cells, or PBMCs came the material, which was cDNA or gDNA.

In the study's own analysis: Reference gene primer amplification gave nucleated cell count estimates. The protocol was immunoSEQ multiplex PCR, while the TCRdb copy is restricted to in-frame clones and leaves out a portion. D and trimming were read from the DNA, whereas the V and J calls and clone size are those reported in that table. The data contain some 240,000 clones, around 83% of them seen just once; the ten biggest clones take up 9.5% to 10%. The germline gives CDR1 MNHEY, CDR2 SMNVEV (reference sequence). Trimming left V 3 bases short and J 3 bases short, with 11 bases between. The CDR3 extends over 14 amino acids.

V and J are TRBV27 and TRBJ1-2; D is perhaps TRBD1 (6 bases). Sequenced sample: peripheral blood. The receptor was derived from a man aged 50 to 59 with active or convalescent COVID-19. Here the CDR3 DNA reads TGTGCCAGCAGTTTGCGGGGGGCTGACTATGGCTACACCTTC. Residues: CASSLRGADYGYTF.